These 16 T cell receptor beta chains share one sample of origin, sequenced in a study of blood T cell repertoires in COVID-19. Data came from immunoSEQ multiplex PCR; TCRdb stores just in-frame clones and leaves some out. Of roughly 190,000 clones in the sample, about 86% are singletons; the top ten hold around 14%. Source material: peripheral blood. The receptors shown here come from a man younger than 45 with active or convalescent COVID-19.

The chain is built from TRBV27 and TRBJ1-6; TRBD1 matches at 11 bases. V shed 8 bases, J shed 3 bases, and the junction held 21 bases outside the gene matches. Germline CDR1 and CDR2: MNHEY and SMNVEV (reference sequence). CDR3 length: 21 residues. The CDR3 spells CASRSKPGQGEVRGYNSPLHF. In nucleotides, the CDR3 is TGTGCCAGCCGCTCGAAGCCGGGACAGGGGGAAGTGAGAGGCTATAATTCACCCCTCCACTTT.

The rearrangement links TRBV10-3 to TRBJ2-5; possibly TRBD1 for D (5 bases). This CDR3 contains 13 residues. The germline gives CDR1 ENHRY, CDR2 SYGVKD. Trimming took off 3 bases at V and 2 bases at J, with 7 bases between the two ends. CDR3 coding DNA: TGTGCCATCAGTGACGGACAACAAGAGACCCAGTACTTC. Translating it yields CAISDGQQETQYF.

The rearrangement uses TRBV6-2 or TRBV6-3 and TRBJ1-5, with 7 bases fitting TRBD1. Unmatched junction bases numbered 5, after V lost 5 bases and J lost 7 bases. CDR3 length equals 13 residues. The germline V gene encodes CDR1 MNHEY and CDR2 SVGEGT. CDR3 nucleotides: TGTGCCAGCAGTCGACAGGGTAGACAGCCCCAGCATTTT. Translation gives CASSRQGRQPQHF.

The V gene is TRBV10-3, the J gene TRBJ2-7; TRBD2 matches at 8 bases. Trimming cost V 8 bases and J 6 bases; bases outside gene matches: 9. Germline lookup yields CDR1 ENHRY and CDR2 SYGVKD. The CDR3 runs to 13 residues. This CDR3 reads CAISIGGAAEQYV. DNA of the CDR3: TGTGCCATCTCCATCGGGGGGGCCGCCGAGCAGTACGTC.

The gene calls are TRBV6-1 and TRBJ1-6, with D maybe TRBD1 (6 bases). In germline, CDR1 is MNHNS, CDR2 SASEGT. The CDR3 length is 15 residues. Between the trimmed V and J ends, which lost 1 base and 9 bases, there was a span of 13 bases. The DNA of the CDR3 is TGTGCCAGCAGTGAAGGGGGGCAGTTCGGTTCACCCCTCCACTTT. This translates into CASSEGGQFGSPLHF.

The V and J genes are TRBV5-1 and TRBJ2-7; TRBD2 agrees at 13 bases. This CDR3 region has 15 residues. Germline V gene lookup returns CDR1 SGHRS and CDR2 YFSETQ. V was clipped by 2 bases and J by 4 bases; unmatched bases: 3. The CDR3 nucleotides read TGCGCCAGCAGCTTACGGACTAGCGGGAGTTACGAGCAGTACTTC. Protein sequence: CASSLRTSGSYEQYF. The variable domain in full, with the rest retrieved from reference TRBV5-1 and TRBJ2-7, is KAGVTQTPRYLIKTRGQQVTLSCSPISGHRSVSWYQQTPGQGLQFLFEYFSETQRNKGNFPGRFSGRQFSNSRSEMNVSTLELGDSALYLCASSLRTSGSYEQYFGPGTRLTVT.

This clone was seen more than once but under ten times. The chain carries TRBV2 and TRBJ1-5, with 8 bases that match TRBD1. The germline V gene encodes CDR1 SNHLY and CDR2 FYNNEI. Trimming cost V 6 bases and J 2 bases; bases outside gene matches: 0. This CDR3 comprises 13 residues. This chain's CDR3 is CASRQGGNQPQHF. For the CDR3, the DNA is TGTGCCAGCAGACAGGGGGGCAATCAGCCCCAGCATTTT.

CDR3 sequence (DNA): TGTGCCAGCAGCAGGGTCGTGACAGGACGCTATGGCTACACCTTC. Its translation: CASSRVVTGRYGYTF. The rearrangement joins TRBV27 to TRBJ1-2; tentatively, D is TRBD1 (6 bases). V dropped 6 bases and J dropped 4 bases, with 18 bases sitting between them. This CDR3 comprises 15 residues. Germline CDR1 reads MNHEY; CDR2 reads SMNVEV (reference sequence).

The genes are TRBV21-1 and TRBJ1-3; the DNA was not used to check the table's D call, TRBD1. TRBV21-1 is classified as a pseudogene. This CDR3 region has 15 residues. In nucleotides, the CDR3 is TGTGCCAGCAGCAAAGGACAAAAACCTGGAAACACCATATATTTT. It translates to CASSKGQKPGNTIYF.

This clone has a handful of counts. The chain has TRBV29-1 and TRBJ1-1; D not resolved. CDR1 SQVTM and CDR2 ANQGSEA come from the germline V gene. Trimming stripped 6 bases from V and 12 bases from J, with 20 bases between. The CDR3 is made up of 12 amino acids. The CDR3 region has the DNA TGCAGCGTCTCATTCGGAGGGAAGATTTCTTTCTTT. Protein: CSVSFGGKISFF.

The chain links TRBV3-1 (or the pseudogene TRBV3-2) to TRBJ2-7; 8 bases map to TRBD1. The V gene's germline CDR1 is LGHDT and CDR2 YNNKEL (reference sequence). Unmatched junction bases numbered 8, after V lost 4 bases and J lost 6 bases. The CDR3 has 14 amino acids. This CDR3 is CASSRRGQASEQYF. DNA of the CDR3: TGTGCCAGCAGCCGAAGGGGACAGGCATCCGAGCAGTACTTC.

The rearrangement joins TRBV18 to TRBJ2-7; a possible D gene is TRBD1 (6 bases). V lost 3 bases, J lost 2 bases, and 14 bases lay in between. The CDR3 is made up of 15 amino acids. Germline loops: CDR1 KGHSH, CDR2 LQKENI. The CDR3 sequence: CASSPGSTGTYEQYF. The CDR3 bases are TGTGCCAGCTCACCGGGATCTACAGGGACCTACGAGCAGTACTTC. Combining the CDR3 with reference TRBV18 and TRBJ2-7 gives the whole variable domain NAGVMQNPRHLVRRRGQEARLRCSPMKGHSHVYWYRQLPEEGLKFMVYLQKENIIDESGMPKERFSAEFPKEGPSILRIQQVVRGDSAAYFCASSPGSTGTYEQYFGPGTRLTVT.

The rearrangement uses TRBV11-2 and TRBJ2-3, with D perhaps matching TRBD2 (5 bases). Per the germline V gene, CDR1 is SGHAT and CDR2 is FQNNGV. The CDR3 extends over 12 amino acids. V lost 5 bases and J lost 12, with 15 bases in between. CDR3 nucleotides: TGTGCCAGCAGCCGCGGACTCCCGCCACAGTATTTT. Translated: CASSRGLPPQYF.

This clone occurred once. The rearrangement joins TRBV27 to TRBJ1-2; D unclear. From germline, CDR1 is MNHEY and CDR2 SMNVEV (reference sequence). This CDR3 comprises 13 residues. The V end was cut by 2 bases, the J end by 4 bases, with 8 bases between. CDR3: CASSLTGSYGYTF. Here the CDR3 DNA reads TGTGCCAGCAGTTTAACCGGGAGCTATGGCTACACCTTC.

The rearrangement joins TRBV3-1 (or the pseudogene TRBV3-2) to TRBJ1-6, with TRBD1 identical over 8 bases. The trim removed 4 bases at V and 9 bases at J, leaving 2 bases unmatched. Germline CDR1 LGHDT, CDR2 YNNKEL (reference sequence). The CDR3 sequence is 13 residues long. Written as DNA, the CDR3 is TGTGCCAGCAGCCCGGACAGGGTTTCACCCCTCCACTTT. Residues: CASSPDRVSPLHF.

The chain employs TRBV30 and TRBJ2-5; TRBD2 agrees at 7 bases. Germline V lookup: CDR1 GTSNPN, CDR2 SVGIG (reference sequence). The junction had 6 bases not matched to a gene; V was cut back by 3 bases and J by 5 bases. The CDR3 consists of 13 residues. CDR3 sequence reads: CAWRGGPSETQYF. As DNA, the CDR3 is TGTGCCTGGAGGGGAGGGCCCTCGGAGACCCAGTACTTC.